What follows are 26 T cell receptor beta chains derived from one specimen sequenced in a study of OX40 agonist ivuxolimab in advanced cancers. Clones were read by immunoSEQ multiplex PCR, and TCRdb kept only the in-frame ones, dropping some. The sample lists more than 65,000 clones, roughly 94% occurring once. The sample in question was CD4+ or CD8+ T cells sorted from blood, obtained in a trial of the OX40 agonist ivuxolimab. These TCRs come from an adult with an advanced solid tumor such as melanoma, head and neck, liver or kidney cancer.

The chain couples TRBV5-6 to TRBJ1-5, with D possibly matching TRBD1 (6 bases). Trimming removed 0 bases at V and 4 bases at J, with 8 bases between. Germline V gene data show CDR1 as SGHDT and CDR2 as YYEEEE. This CDR3 is 14 amino acids long. Here the CDR3 reads CASSLATGNQPQHF. DNA for the CDR3: TGTGCCAGCAGCTTGGCAACAGGGAATCAGCCCCAGCATTTT.

The rearrangement links TRBV9 to TRBJ2-1; D may be TRBD1 (8 bases). The CDR3 has 15 residues. The ends were cut back, 0 bases at V and 9 bases at J, with 16 bases in the middle. Germline CDR1 and CDR2: SGDLS and YYNGEE. CDR3 residues: CASSVVPTGEGEQFF. The DNA for the CDR3 is TGTGCCAGCAGCGTAGTCCCGACAGGGGAGGGTGAGCAGTTCTTC.

The chain recombines TRBV7-9 with TRBJ2-7, with unresolved D. Germline CDR1 reads SEHNR; CDR2 reads FQNEAQ (reference sequence). The CDR3 covers 12 residues. Between the trimmed V and J ends, which lost 1 base and 6 bases, there was a span of 7 bases. In DNA form, the CDR3 reads TGTGCCAGCAGCTTAGAAGCCCCCGAGCAGTACTTC. Protein sequence: CASSLEAPEQYF.

The V call is TRBV2, the J call TRBJ2-3; 10 bases match TRBD1. Germline assignment: CDR1 SNHLY and CDR2 FYNNEI. Trimming cost V 5 bases and J 0 bases; bases outside gene matches: 5. CDR3 size: 16 residues. CDR3 DNA sequence: TGTGCCAGCAGTAAGGGGACAGGGGTCAGCACAGATACGCAGTATTTT. Its translation is CASSKGTGVSTDTQYF.

Turning to this clone: The sample has other DNA sequences that encode this CDR3 too. This chain uses TRBV5-4 with TRBJ2-3, with D hard to call. Per the germline V gene, CDR1 is SGHNT and CDR2 is YYREEE (reference sequence). The germline V and J ends were trimmed by 3 bases and 2 bases, with 1 base remaining between them. This CDR3 comprises 11 residues. CDR3 bases: TGTGCCAGCAGCTCCACAGATACGCAGTATTTT. Translated: CASSSTDTQYF.

The V call is TRBV7-3, the J call TRBJ2-1; D is undetermined. The CDR3 totals 13 residues. CDR1 is SGHTA, CDR2 FQGTGA, per germline. Trimming shortened V by 4 bases and J by 4 bases, and 8 bases separated the two germline ends. This chain's CDR3 is CASSSDAYNEQFF. The CDR3 bases are TGTGCCAGCAGCTCAGACGCGTACAATGAGCAGTTCTTC.

This chain uses TRBV5-1 with TRBJ2-1, with TRBD1 identical over 9 bases. The CDR3 runs 15 residues. V shed 2 bases and J 3 bases; nucleotides not matched to a gene: 3. Germline CDR1 reads SGHRS; CDR2 reads YFSETQ. CDR3 nucleotides: TGCGCCAGCAGCTTACAGGGGGCGTACTACAATGAGCAGTTCTTC. Translated, it gives CASSLQGAYYNEQFF.

This clone was seen a single time. The chain employs TRBV19 and TRBJ2-7, with a weak D call TRBD2 (5 bases). Trimming removed 9 bases from V and 0 bases from J, with 12 bases in between. The germline gives CDR1 LNHDA, CDR2 SQIVND (reference sequence). The CDR3 runs 13 residues. CDR3 bases: TGTGCCAGCCTAGACTATTCCTCCTACGAGCAGTACTTC. Protein sequence: CASLDYSSYEQYF.

The gene calls are TRBV6-1 and TRBJ1-5; tentatively, D is TRBD1 (6 bases). Trimming stripped 2 bases from V and 3 bases from J, with 11 bases between. The CDR3 contains 15 residues. Germline values: CDR1 MNHNS, CDR2 SASEGT. The CDR3 coding sequence is TGTGCCAGCAGTGAAATGGACAGCTACAATCAGCCCCAGCATTTT. Protein product: CASSEMDSYNQPQHF.

This chain connects TRBV19 to TRBJ2-7; D gene unclear. The CDR3 consists of 12 residues. Germline lookup yields CDR1 LNHDA and CDR2 SQIVND (reference sequence). V lost 5 bases and J 6 bases, leaving 11 bases between the germline ends. The CDR3 is CASSAGSIEQYF. The CDR3 bases are TGTGCCAGTAGTGCCGGATCCATCGAGCAGTACTTC. Using reference TRBV19 and TRBJ2-7 for the parts outside the CDR3, the full variable domain is DGGITQSPKYLFRKEGQNVTLSCEQNLNHDAMYWYRQDPGQGLRLIYYSQIVNDFQKGDIAEGYSVSREKKESFPLTVTSAQKNPTAFYLCASSAGSIEQYFGPGTRLTVT.

The V call is TRBV9, the J call TRBJ1-1; weak D call: TRBD1 (5 bases). V was clipped by 0 bases and J by 0 bases, with 15 bases between them. The germline V gene encodes CDR1 SGDLS and CDR2 YYNGEE. The CDR3 extends over 17 amino acids. The CDR3, as DNA: TGTGCCAGCAGCGTAGGTCGGCAGGGAGCCTTGAACACTGAAGCTTTCTTT. Its translation is CASSVGRQGALNTEAFF.

V gene TRBV27 combines with J gene TRBJ2-3, with 8 nucleotides matching TRBD2. The CDR3 is 15 amino acids. CDR1 MNHEY and CDR2 SMNVEV come from the germline V gene (reference sequence). V lost 6 bases, J lost 0 bases, and 5 bases stayed unmatched. CDR3 residues: CASSQLAASTDTQYF. The CDR3 nucleotides are TGTGCCAGCAGCCAACTAGCGGCGAGCACAGATACGCAGTATTTT.

This rearrangement joins TRBV6-5 to TRBJ2-2, with D possibly matching TRBD2 (7 bases). V was shortened by 5 bases and J by 7 bases, with 14 bases between the two germline ends. The germline V gene has CDR1 MNHEY and CDR2 SVGAGI. The CDR3 runs 14 residues. The CDR3, as DNA: TGTGCCAGCAGTGTCGGGGGGCGGGGCGGGGAGCTGTTTTTT. This translates into CASSVGGRGGELFF.

The chain combines TRBV7-6 with TRBJ2-7; 9 bases are a match to TRBD1. Per the germline V gene, CDR1 is SGHVS and CDR2 is FNYEAQ. The J segment lost 1 base and the V segment lost 5 bases, leaving 12 bases of the junction unmatched. The CDR3 length is 17 residues. CDR3 sequence: CASSPRTGERRSYEQYF. The CDR3 coding sequence is TGTGCCAGCAGCCCCAGGACAGGGGAGCGGCGTTCCTACGAGCAGTACTTC. Full variable domain (rest looked up from reference TRBV7-6 and TRBJ2-7): GAGVSQSPRYKVTKRGQDVALRCDPISGHVSLYWYRQALGQGPEFLTYFNYEAQQDKSGLPNDRFSAERPEGSISTLTIQRTEQRDSAMYRCASSPRTGERRSYEQYFGPGTRLTVT.

The chain carries TRBV13 and TRBJ2-1, with 7 positions matching TRBD1. Germline V gene data show CDR1 as PRHDT and CDR2 as FYEKMQ (reference sequence). The CDR3 contains 17 residues. J was trimmed by 0 bases and V by 5 bases; bases with no gene match: 10. This CDR3 is CASSLLLQGSSYNEQFF. CDR3 nucleotide sequence: TGTGCCAGCAGCCTCCTCTTACAGGGGAGCTCCTACAATGAGCAGTTCTTC.

V and J are TRBV29-1 and TRBJ2-2, with 7 nucleotides matching TRBD2. Germline CDR1 is SQVTM and CDR2 is ANQGSEA. CDR3 length: 17 amino acids. V gave up 7 bases and J gave up 0 bases; unmatched junction bases: 14. The CDR3 loop is CSGTLGGSSSNTGELFF. In DNA form, the CDR3 reads TGCAGCGGGACCTTGGGCGGGAGTTCGTCGAACACCGGGGAGCTGTTTTTT.

CDR3 DNA: TGTGCCAGCAGTGTAGGACTTTTTAGGGAGCAGTACTTC. This encodes CASSVGLFREQYF. This rearrangement joins TRBV2 to TRBJ2-7; a weak D match, TRBD2 (5 bases). Trimming pared 4 bases from V and 7 bases from J, leaving 14 bases between. From germline, CDR1 is SNHLY and CDR2 FYNNEI. The CDR3 consists of 13 residues.

This chain connects TRBV5-1 to TRBJ2-7, with 8 bases lining up with TRBD2. This CDR3 has 16 amino acids. V trimming: 2 bases; J trimming: 3 bases; junction bases outside the gene matches: 10. The germline CDR1 and CDR2 sequences are SGHRS and YFSETQ. The CDR3 protein is CASSFRRGAGVYEQYF. The CDR3 nucleotides read TGCGCCAGCAGCTTTAGACGGGGAGCGGGAGTCTACGAGCAGTACTTC.

The CDR3 sequence: CASQLAGTDTQYF. The CDR3, as DNA: TGTGCCAGCCAGCTAGCTGGCACAGATACGCAGTATTTT. The chain carries TRBV6-5 and TRBJ2-3, with D maybe TRBD2 (5 bases). This CDR3 region has 13 residues. Germline CDR1 is MNHEY and CDR2 is SVGAGI. V shed 8 bases and J shed 1 base, with 10 bases lying between them.

The rearrangement uses TRBV4-3 and TRBJ2-7; 7 bases align to TRBD1. The CDR3 is made up of 14 amino acids. From germline, CDR1 is LGHNA and CDR2 YSLEER. J was trimmed by 0 bases and V by 3 bases; bases with no gene match: 2. Here the CDR3 reads CASSQGQNSYEQYF. The CDR3 region has the DNA TGCGCCAGCAGCCAGGGACAGAACTCCTACGAGCAGTACTTC.

The chain recombines TRBV5-6 with TRBJ2-3; D gene ambiguous. V was pared by 3 bases and J by 6 bases, with 8 bases between. This CDR3 has 12 residues. Germline CDR1 and CDR2: SGHDT and YYEEEE. CDR3 amino acids: CASSWGTDTQYF. CDR3 DNA sequence: TGTGCCAGCAGCTGGGGAACCGATACGCAGTATTTT.

The J gene is TRBJ2-7, the V gene TRBV6-5; 10 nucleotides match TRBD1. The CDR3 has 14 residues. From germline, CDR1 is MNHEY and CDR2 SVGAGI. The junction had 5 bases not matched to a gene; V was cut back by 6 bases and J by 3 bases. For the CDR3, the DNA is TGTGCCAGCAGACCAGACAGGGGGCTCTACGAGCAGTACTTC. This translates into CASRPDRGLYEQYF.

The rearrangement links TRBV4-1 to TRBJ2-7; no clear D. The CDR3 consists of 13 residues. CDR1 and CDR2 (germline): MGHRA, YSYEKL. Trimming took 0 bases from V and 3 from J, leaving 6 bases between them. The CDR3 DNA sequence: TGCGCCAGCAGCCAAGAGTTCGGCTACGAGCAGTACTTC. Protein: CASSQEFGYEQYF.

The CDR3 DNA reads as TGCGCCAGCAGCCACGTGGGGCAGGGGGCGAACACTAACTATGGCTACACCTTC. Protein product: CASSHVGQGANTNYGYTF. The chain carries TRBV5-1 and TRBJ1-2; 8 bases agree with TRBD1. Losses at the gene ends were 4 bases for V and 0 bases for J; bases not matched to a gene: 14. CDR1 is SGHRS, CDR2 YFSETQ, per germline. CDR3 length: 18 amino acids.

J is TRBJ2-2 and V is TRBV7-8, with D perhaps given as TRBD1 or TRBD2 (6 bases each). V shed 8 bases and J shed 6 bases, with 16 bases lying between them. This CDR3 contains 14 residues. Germline values: CDR1 SGHVS, CDR2 FQNEAQ. The CDR3 reads CASSDMGGAGELFF. CDR3 DNA: TGTGCCAGCTCGGACATGGGGGGCGCCGGGGAGCTGTTTTTT.

The V gene is TRBV11-2, the J gene TRBJ2-7; 9 nucleotides agree with TRBD2. There are 16 residues in the CDR3. Germline CDR1 is SGHAT and CDR2 is FQNNGV. After removal of 2 bases from V and 3 bases from J, the junction contained 8 bases not matched to a gene. The CDR3 region is CASSLFQTSGNYEQYF. For the CDR3, the DNA is TGTGCCAGCAGCTTATTTCAGACTAGCGGCAACTACGAGCAGTACTTC.